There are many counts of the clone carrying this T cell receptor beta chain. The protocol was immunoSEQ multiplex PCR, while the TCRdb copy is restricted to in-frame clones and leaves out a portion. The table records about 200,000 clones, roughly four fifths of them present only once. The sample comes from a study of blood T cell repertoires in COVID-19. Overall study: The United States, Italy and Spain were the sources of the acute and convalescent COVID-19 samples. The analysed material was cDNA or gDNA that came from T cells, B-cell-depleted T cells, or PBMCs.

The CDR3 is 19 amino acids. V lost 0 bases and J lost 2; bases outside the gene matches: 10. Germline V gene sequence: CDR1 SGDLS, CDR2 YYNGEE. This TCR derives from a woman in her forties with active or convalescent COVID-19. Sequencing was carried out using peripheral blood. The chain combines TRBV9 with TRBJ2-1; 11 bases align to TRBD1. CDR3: CASSVGTGGPTSPYNEQFF. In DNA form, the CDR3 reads TGTGCCAGCAGCGTAGGGACAGGGGGCCCTACTTCCCCCTACAATGAGCAGTTCTTC.